The 15 T cell receptor beta chains in this list originate from one sample, sequenced in a study of long-term antiretroviral therapy in people with HIV (dated 2022 in TCRdb). The immunoSEQ hsTCRB v3.0 assay was used at survey level resolution for TRB variable region sequencing. Here the immuneACCESS table is served through TCRdb, limited to in-frame sequences with V and J called. Missing clones are a known gap in these copies; in checked studies unresolved V genes cover under half, and the rest lacks a known reason. The sample table records 20,000 to 30,000 clones; roughly 84% of these occur just once. Of the sample, 7% to 9.5% falls within the top ten clones. Here the sequenced sample was unsorted PBMCs, taken about 5 years after starting antiretroviral therapy. These receptors came from a man aged 35-49 years with HIV.

The chain employs TRBV19 and TRBJ2-1, with a weak D call TRBD2 (7 bases). The V end lost 9 bases, the J end lost 6 bases, and 15 bases lay between the germline ends. The CDR3 has 13 residues. Germline lookup yields CDR1 LNHDA and CDR2 SQIVND (reference sequence). The CDR3 loop reads CARLFGGRNEQFF. The CDR3 DNA follows: TGTGCCAGACTGTTCGGGGGGCGCAATGAGCAGTTCTTC.

This sequence joins TRBV15 and TRBJ1-5; 9 bases map to TRBD1. The CDR3 is 16 residues long. CDR1 is LNHNV and CDR2 is YYDKDF in the germline V gene (reference sequence). Trimming at V came to 3 bases and at J to 3 bases, leaving 6 bases not matched to a gene. CDR3 residues: CATSSAGTGNNQPQHF. The CDR3 nucleotides are TGTGCCACCAGCAGTGCCGGGACAGGGAACAATCAGCCCCAGCATTTT.

The chain couples TRBV19 to TRBJ2-3, with 7 positions matching TRBD2. This CDR3 has 14 residues. Germline assignment: CDR1 LNHDA and CDR2 SQIVND (reference sequence). The junction had 2 bases not matched to a gene; V was cut back by 5 bases and J by 0 bases. The CDR3: CASSRAGSTDTQYF. In DNA form, the CDR3 reads TGTGCCAGTAGTCGAGCGGGAAGCACAGATACGCAGTATTTT.

V gene TRBV13 combines with J gene TRBJ1-2; D call uncertain. The CDR3 sequence is 14 residues long. Trimming took off 1 base at V and 7 bases at J, with 13 bases between the two ends. CDR1 and CDR2 (germline): PRHDT, FYEKMQ (reference sequence). The CDR3 coding sequence is TGTGCCAGCAGCTTAGCCGGTAGGGTTATTGGCTACACCTTC. Protein: CASSLAGRVIGYTF.

V usage is TRBV11-2 and J usage is TRBJ1-2; unclear D gene. Trimming stripped 2 bases from V and 4 bases from J, with 14 bases between. The CDR3 length is 15 residues. Germline V gene lookup returns CDR1 SGHAT and CDR2 FQNNGV. This chain's CDR3 is CASSLSSSFGYGYTF. The CDR3 DNA reads TGTGCCAGCAGCTTATCCAGTTCATTTGGCTATGGCTACACCTTC.

The chain combines TRBV27 with TRBJ2-6; the D call may be TRBD1 or TRBD2 (5 bases each). V shed 0 bases and J shed 4 bases, with 10 bases lying between them. This CDR3 comprises 16 residues. Germline CDR1 reads MNHEY; CDR2 reads SMNVEV (reference sequence). CDR3 sequence: CASSLSGVGGANVLTF. CDR3 nucleotides: TGTGCCAGCAGTTTATCGGGGGTTGGAGGGGCCAACGTCCTGACTTTC.

This chain joins TRBV11-3 and TRBJ1-1; no clear D. Germline lookup yields CDR1 SGHNT and CDR2 YENEEA. Trimming shortened V by 4 bases and J by 0 bases, and 9 bases separated the two germline ends. The CDR3 length is 14 residues. DNA of the CDR3: TGTGCCAGCAGCTCCAGCAGTTTGAACACTGAAGCTTTCTTT. Translation gives CASSSSSLNTEAFF.

The chain links TRBV5-5 to TRBJ1-1; D is ambiguous. V shed 0 bases and J shed 1 base, with 4 bases lying between them. Germline-derived CDR1 and CDR2 are SGHKS and YYEKEE (reference sequence). The CDR3 has 13 amino acids. This CDR3 reads CASSLVPNTEAFF. For the CDR3, the DNA is TGTGCCAGCAGCTTGGTCCCGAACACTGAAGCTTTCTTT.

The chain has TRBV7-9 and TRBJ1-4; D may be TRBD1 (6 bases). The V gene lost 4 bases and the J gene lost 7 bases, with 16 bases spanning the gap. This CDR3 region has 15 residues. In germline, CDR1 is SEHNR, CDR2 FQNEAQ (reference sequence). The CDR3 coding sequence is TGTGCCAGCAGCTCCTCTTCCAGGGGCGGTGAAAAACTGTTTTTT. Translation gives CASSSSSRGGEKLFF. Complete variable domain (other parts from reference TRBV7-9 and TRBJ1-4): DTGVSQNPRHKITKRGQNVTFRCDPISEHNRLYWYRQTLGQGPEFLTYFQNEAQLEKSRLLSDRFSAERPKGSFSTLEIQRTEQGDSAMYLCASSSSSRGGEKLFFGSGTQLSVL.

This chain joins TRBV9 and TRBJ1-2, with D possibly TRBD1 on 6 matching bases. The germline V gene encodes CDR1 SGDLS and CDR2 YYNGEE. CDR3 length: 13 amino acids. Trimming took 3 bases from V and 8 from J, leaving 14 bases between them. The CDR3 coding sequence is TGTGCCAGCAGCGGTGACAGGTTTCGGGGCTACACCTTC. This encodes CASSGDRFRGYTF.

This clone is classed as large (0.1 to 1%). The V and J genes are TRBV18 and TRBJ1-2; 10 nucleotides match TRBD1. This CDR3 is built from 14 residues. Germline V gene data show CDR1 as KGHSH and CDR2 as LQKENI. V shed 3 bases, J shed 10 bases, and the junction held 8 bases outside the gene matches. CDR3 in amino acids: CASSPSFDRGLYTF. For the CDR3, the DNA is TGTGCCAGCTCACCCTCCTTTGACAGGGGGCTCTACACCTTC.

V is TRBV27 and J is TRBJ2-1; 15 bases are shared with TRBD2. CDR1 and CDR2 from the germline V gene are MNHEY and SMNVEV (reference sequence). CDR3 length: 19 amino acids. V lost 5 bases, J lost 5 bases, and 13 bases stayed unmatched. CDR3 protein: CASSPDPGTSGRTNNEQFF. CDR3 nucleotides: TGTGCCAGCAGTCCCGACCCCGGGACTAGCGGGAGGACAAACAATGAGCAGTTCTTC.

The J gene is TRBJ2-1, the V gene TRBV30, with 8 bases that match TRBD1. V lost 0 bases, J lost 6 bases, and 7 bases stayed unmatched. The germline gives CDR1 GTSNPN, CDR2 SVGIG (reference sequence). This CDR3 contains 15 residues. CDR3 DNA sequence: TGTGCCTGGAGTGTCGACAGGGGAAGCAGCAATGAGCAGTTCTTC. Translated, it gives CAWSVDRGSSNEQFF. The whole variable domain, filled in from reference TRBV30 and TRBJ2-1, reads SQTIHQWPATLVQPVGSPLSLECTVEGTSNPNLYWYRQAAGRGLQLLFYSVGIGQISSEVPQNLSASRPQDRQFILSSKKLLLSDSGFYLCAWSVDRGSSNEQFFGPGTRLTVL.

This clone was found a few times. One end of the junction does not line up with germline, which may come from a read error. The chain employs TRBV6-1 and TRBJ2-7; the match to TRBD2 covers 8 bases. The CDR3 contains 15 residues. Looked up from germline, CDR1 is MNHNS and CDR2 is SASEGT. CDR3 coding DNA: TGTGCCAGCAGGGAAGGACGGGGGGGGACCTACGAGCAGTACTTC. It encodes CASREGRGGTYEQYF.

The chain employs TRBV19 and TRBJ2-2, with TRBD2 matching 8 bases. The trim removed 5 bases at V and 4 bases at J, leaving 12 bases unmatched. Germline values: CDR1 LNHDA, CDR2 SQIVND (reference sequence). This CDR3 comprises 17 residues. CDR3 protein: CASSSAGGPPFTGELFF. CDR3 DNA sequence: TGTGCCAGTAGTTCCGCGGGAGGACCACCATTCACCGGGGAGCTGTTTTTT.